A single sample is the source of the 26 T cell receptor beta chains below, sequenced in a study of T-cell memory formation after mild COVID-19. TCRdb passed the 5' RACE reads through MiXCR, listing each CDR3 protein once. Here the sample spans 580,000 or so distinct CDR3 sequences, approximately 15% being singletons. Sequencing input: PBMCs or a T cell subset sorted from them (not recorded which). The receptors come from an adult woman who had mild COVID-19 (a few samples of this study predate the infection). Cell type and time point are not known.

The chain uses TRBV12-3 or TRBV12-4 and TRBJ2-7; D gene uncertain. Deletions cut 7 bases from V and 5 bases from J, with 12 bases between. The CDR3 is 12 residues long. The CDR3 loop is CASTNTGHEQYF. Here the CDR3 DNA reads TGTGCCAGCACCAACACCGGGCACGAGCAGTACTTC.

This clonotype was observed a handful of times. The chain recombines TRBV29-1 with TRBJ2-1; D is unclear. Trimming removed 4 bases from V and 0 bases from J, with 10 bases in between. There are 14 residues in the CDR3. Germline V lookup: CDR1 SQVTM, CDR2 ANQGSEA. In DNA form, the CDR3 reads TGCAGCGTTGGGCTCCTGAGCTCCTACAATGAGCAGTTCTTC. Its translation is CSVGLLSSYNEQFF.

This clonotype was counted ten times or more. This chain links TRBV5-4 with TRBJ2-2, with 9 bases that match TRBD2. Germline V CDR1 and CDR2: SGHNT, YYREEE (reference sequence). This CDR3 has 16 residues. The junction had 4 bases not matched to a gene; V was cut back by 4 bases and J by 0 bases. CDR3 amino acids: CASSRTSGPNTGELFF. Written as DNA, the CDR3 is TGTGCCAGCAGCAGAACTAGCGGGCCGAACACCGGGGAGCTGTTTTTT.

CDR3: CASSLGDRYNEQFF. CDR3 nucleotides: TGCGCCAGCAGCTTGGGGGACCGCTACAATGAGCAGTTCTTC. The chain employs TRBV5-1 and TRBJ2-1, with D perhaps assigned TRBD1 or TRBD2 (5 bases each). The germline V and J ends were trimmed by 0 bases and 3 bases, with 7 bases remaining between them. Per the germline V gene, CDR1 is SGHRS and CDR2 is YFSETQ. CDR3 length equals 14 residues.

This clonotype was counted once. This chain links TRBV12-3 or TRBV12-4 with TRBJ1-3; a weak D match, TRBD1 (6 bases). Trimming removed 6 bases from V and 2 bases from J, with 14 bases in between. This CDR3 has 15 amino acids. CDR3 DNA sequence: TGTGCCAGCAGGCTACAGGGAGAAGCTGGAAACACCATATATTTT. This sequence encodes CASRLQGEAGNTIYF.

This clonotype turned up a few times. The V gene is TRBV20-1, the J gene TRBJ2-1; D uncertain. The germline V gene encodes CDR1 DFQATT and CDR2 SNEGSKA (reference sequence). V lost 6 bases and J lost 4, with 16 bases in between. This CDR3 has 14 amino acids. The CDR3, as DNA: TGCAGTGCCAGCTCACTGGCGGCATACAATGAGCAGTTCTTC. Translated, it gives CSASSLAAYNEQFF.

V usage is TRBV5-6 and J usage is TRBJ2-7; tentatively, D is TRBD1 (6 bases). CDR3 size: 15 residues. The V end was cut by 4 bases, the J end by 5 bases, with 19 bases between. The germline CDR1 and CDR2 sequences are SGHDT and YYEEEE. CDR3 sequence: CASSAGWGLLNEQYF. CDR3 sequence (DNA): TGTGCCAGCAGCGCCGGTTGGGGGCTGTTGAACGAGCAGTACTTC.

V is TRBV6-5 and J is TRBJ2-7; TRBD1 agrees at 7 bases. Unmatched junction bases numbered 5, after V lost 6 bases and J lost 6 bases. The CDR3 has 12 residues. Looked up from germline, CDR1 is MNHEY and CDR2 is SVGAGI. CDR3 coding DNA: TGTGCCAGCAGAACTCACAGGGGCGAGCAGTACTTC. Amino acids: CASRTHRGEQYF.

The rearrangement uses TRBV7-2 and TRBJ2-4, with TRBD1 matching over 8 bases. Germline V gene data show CDR1 as SGHTA and CDR2 as FQGNSA. The CDR3 length is 15 residues. The V gene end was trimmed by 5 bases and the J gene end by 5 bases; junction bases not matched to a gene: 8. The chain's CDR3 is CASSRDRGGQNIQYF. CDR3 bases: TGTGCCAGCAGCCGTGACAGGGGAGGTCAAAACATTCAGTACTTC.

This clonotype turned up a few times. This rearrangement joins TRBV27 to TRBJ2-3, with TRBD2 identical over 7 bases. Unmatched junction bases numbered 14, after V lost 6 bases and J lost 2 bases. The CDR3 extends over 17 amino acids. Germline V gene data show CDR1 as MNHEY and CDR2 as SMNVEV (reference sequence). The CDR3 protein is CASRPRENRIFTDTQYF. The CDR3 DNA sequence: TGTGCCAGCAGGCCGCGGGAGAACCGGATTTTCACAGATACGCAGTATTTT.

The chain couples TRBV5-1 to TRBJ2-5; the D gene is possibly TRBD2 (5 bases). V lost 2 bases, J lost 1 base, and 15 bases lay in between. CDR1 and CDR2 from the germline V gene are SGHRS and YFSETQ. CDR3 length: 16 residues. CDR3 coding DNA: TGCGCCAGCAGCTTTACAGTCGGCGGGCCCCAAGAGACCCAGTACTTC. Translating it yields CASSFTVGGPQETQYF. Complete variable domain (other parts from reference TRBV5-1 and TRBJ2-5): KAGVTQTPRYLIKTRGQQVTLSCSPISGHRSVSWYQQTPGQGLQFLFEYFSETQRNKGNFPGRFSGRQFSNSRSEMNVSTLELGDSALYLCASSFTVGGPQETQYFGPGTRLLVL.

V and J are TRBV5-4 and TRBJ2-3, with 9 positions matching TRBD2. Per germline, CDR1 SGHNT and CDR2 YYREEE (reference sequence). The CDR3 is 17 amino acids. Germline trimming cut 4 bases from V and 5 bases from J; bases unmatched to any gene: 14. The CDR3 region is CASSPSSKREVGDTQYF. The CDR3 DNA follows: TGTGCCAGCAGCCCCTCCTCTAAGCGGGAGGTTGGAGATACGCAGTATTTT.

This clonotype has just a few counts. The V and J genes are TRBV27 and TRBJ1-4, with 7 bases that match TRBD1. Losses at the gene ends were 4 bases for V and 5 bases for J; bases not matched to a gene: 10. The germline V gene has CDR1 MNHEY and CDR2 SMNVEV (reference sequence). This CDR3 comprises 16 residues. CDR3 in DNA: TGTGCCAGCAGTTCGAGGCAGGGGGGGAGAAATGAAAAACTGTTTTTT. The encoded protein is CASSSRQGGRNEKLFF. Full variable domain (missing parts from reference TRBV27 and TRBJ1-4): EAQVTQNPRYLITVTGKKLTVTCSQNMNHEYMSWYRQDPGLGLRQIYYSMNVEVTDKGDVPEGYKVSRKEKRNFPLILESPSPNQTSLYFCASSSRQGGRNEKLFFGSGTQLSVL.

This sequence joins TRBV2 and TRBJ1-2; 8 bases map to TRBD1. V lost 6 bases, J lost 2 bases, and 5 bases stayed unmatched. CDR1 is SNHLY, CDR2 FYNNEI, per germline. The CDR3 runs 14 residues. The chain's CDR3 is CASRKTGENYGYTF. CDR3 sequence (DNA): TGTGCCAGCAGAAAGACAGGGGAGAACTATGGCTACACCTTC.

This chain uses TRBV29-1 with TRBJ1-4; no clear D gene. The CDR3 consists of 12 residues. Germline CDR1 SQVTM, CDR2 ANQGSEA. V shed 1 base and J shed 5 bases, with 5 bases lying between them. The CDR3 is CSVEVLNEKLFF. Written as DNA, the CDR3 is TGCAGCGTTGAAGTACTAAATGAAAAACTGTTTTTT. Variable domain in full (rest from reference TRBV29-1 and TRBJ1-4): SAVISQKPSRDICQRGTSLTIQCQVDSQVTMMFWYRQQPGQSLTLIATANQGSEATYESGFVIDKFPISRPNLTFSTLTVSNMSPEDSSIYLCSVEVLNEKLFFGSGTQLSVL.

This clonotype has at least ten counts. This chain joins TRBV7-3 and TRBJ2-3, with unresolved D. Germline CDR1 is SGHTA and CDR2 is FQGTGA. Trimming pared 5 bases from V and 5 bases from J, leaving 14 bases between. The CDR3 has 14 residues. The CDR3 sequence: CASSPMAHGDTQYF. DNA for the CDR3: TGTGCCAGCAGCCCCATGGCGCACGGAGATACGCAGTATTTT.

This clonotype was counted only a few times. V gene TRBV12-3 or TRBV12-4 combines with J gene TRBJ2-7, with a possible D match to TRBD1 (6 bases). Trimming pared 8 bases from V and 8 bases from J, leaving 16 bases between. The CDR3 spans 12 residues. The CDR3 coding sequence is TGTGCCAGCGCAGGGGCTAGTTACAAGCAGTACTTC. It translates to CASAGASYKQYF.

The chain carries TRBV19 and TRBJ1-1; D is undetermined. Trimming stripped 3 bases from V and 1 base from J, with 12 bases between. The CDR3 contains 15 residues. Germline CDR1 LNHDA, CDR2 SQIVND (reference sequence). This chain's CDR3 is CASSISGLTNTEAFF. The DNA of the CDR3 is TGTGCCAGTAGTATTTCGGGCCTCACGAACACTGAAGCTTTCTTT.

The chain's CDR3 is CASKSGPGANVLTF. Here the CDR3 DNA reads TGTGCCAGTAAGTCGGGGCCTGGGGCCAACGTCCTGACTTTC. The V call is TRBV19, the J call TRBJ2-6; either TRBD1 or TRBD2 may fit D (5 bases each). The CDR3 totals 14 residues. The V and J ends lost 7 bases and 2 bases respectively, with 9 bases between them. The V gene's germline CDR1 is LNHDA and CDR2 SQIVND (reference sequence).

The chain recombines TRBV5-8 with TRBJ1-4, with TRBD1 identical over 7 bases. CDR3 length equals 15 residues. Per germline, CDR1 SGHTS and CDR2 YDEGEE. J was trimmed by 7 bases and V by 4 bases; bases with no gene match: 10. The CDR3 sequence is CASSPLGGGGEKLFF. CDR3 nucleotides: TGTGCCAGCAGCCCCCTCGGAGGGGGCGGTGAAAAACTGTTTTTT.

V usage is TRBV27 and J usage is TRBJ1-2; perhaps TRBD1 as D (5 bases). The CDR3 spans 13 residues. Per the germline V gene, CDR1 is MNHEY and CDR2 is SMNVEV (reference sequence). V was trimmed by 3 bases and J by 8 bases, leaving 13 bases between them. The CDR3 DNA follows: TGTGCCAGCAGTTTCCGGGGGAGTGGAGGCTACACCTTC. This encodes CASSFRGSGGYTF.

This clonotype turned up a few times. The chain uses TRBV20-1 and TRBJ1-5; D not resolved. Between the trimmed V and J ends, which lost 4 bases and 0 bases, there was a span of 10 bases. The CDR3 spans 14 residues. Germline V gives CDR1 DFQATT, CDR2 SNEGSKA (reference sequence). CDR3 sequence reads: CSAIHAYSNQPQHF. In DNA form, the CDR3 reads TGCAGTGCTATCCACGCATATAGCAATCAGCCCCAGCATTTT.

CDR3 nucleotide sequence: TGTGCCAGCAGCTTATTGGGGTTTCACACCGGGGAGCTGTTTTTT. It encodes CASSLLGFHTGELFF. This chain connects TRBV7-2 to TRBJ2-2; D remains ambiguous. Germline-derived CDR1 and CDR2 are SGHTA and FQGNSA. The CDR3 length is 15 residues. V was pared by 2 bases and J by 3 bases, with 10 bases between.

This rearrangement joins TRBV13 to TRBJ2-5; 7 nucleotides line up with TRBD1. Germline-derived CDR1 and CDR2 are PRHDT and FYEKMQ (reference sequence). The junction had 8 bases not matched to a gene; V was cut back by 2 bases and J by 5 bases. The CDR3 spans 15 residues. CDR3 in amino acids: CASSLPRQGLETQYF. The CDR3 DNA follows: TGTGCCAGCAGCTTACCCCGACAGGGTTTGGAGACCCAGTACTTC.

This clonotype appeared many times. The rearrangement joins TRBV28 to TRBJ2-3; D unresolved. V lost 6 bases and J 2 bases, leaving 6 bases between the germline ends. CDR3 size: 12 residues. Germline V gives CDR1 MDHEN, CDR2 SYDVKM. The CDR3: CASSKITDTQYF. The CDR3 DNA reads as TGTGCCAGCAGCAAGATCACAGATACGCAGTATTTT.

The chain is built from TRBV7-9 and TRBJ2-5; D is unclear. This CDR3 region has 16 residues. Germline-derived CDR1 and CDR2 are SEHNR and FQNEAQ (reference sequence). V lost 5 bases, J lost 3 bases, and 19 bases lay in between. The chain's CDR3 is CASSPDGPSLKETQYF. The CDR3 bases are TGTGCCAGCAGCCCAGACGGACCCTCCCTAAAAGAGACCCAGTACTTC. The entire variable domain, with the rest obtained from reference TRBV7-9 and TRBJ2-5, is as follows: DTGVSQNPRHKITKRGQNVTFRCDPISEHNRLYWYRQTLGQGPEFLTYFQNEAQLEKSRLLSDRFSAERPKGSFSTLEIQRTEQGDSAMYLCASSPDGPSLKETQYFGPGTRLLVL.